This T cell receptor beta chain was documented in a study of blood T cell repertoires in COVID-19. At the level of the study: Collection of acute and convalescent COVID-19 samples took place in the United States, Italy and Spain. T cells, B-cell-depleted T cells, or PBMCs supplied cDNA or gDNA.

This CDR3 is 13 amino acids long. Trimming cost V 3 bases and J 6 bases, with 12 bases left between them. CDR1 GTSNPN and CDR2 SVGIG come from the germline V gene (reference sequence). Authors' methods: Amplification of reference gene primers provided the estimated nucleated cell counts. Sequencing was performed with immunoSEQ multiplex PCR; in TCRdb, only in-frame clones are kept and a portion is missing. The D gene and trimming were derived from the DNA, and the V and J assignments and clone size from that table. The sample shows tens of thousands of clones, roughly 85% of them seen only once. This clone was picked up a small number of times.

The chain carries TRBV30 and TRBJ1-5, with D perhaps TRBD1 (6 bases). The TCR originated in a man in his fifties or sixties with active or convalescent COVID-19. Input material: peripheral blood. The CDR3 DNA sequence: TGTGCCTGGAGCGGTGGGGGCTTTCAGCCCCAGCATTTT. It specifies CAWSGGGFQPQHF.